This T cell receptor (beta chain) came from a study of blood T cell repertoires in COVID-19 (dated by TCRdb to the early 2020s). A note on the overall study: Samples from collaborators originated in the United States, Italy and Spain and spanned both the acute and convalescent phases of COVID-19. Where available, HLA class I and class II types were obtained from metadata supplied by the sample provider rather than from assay-based typing. The repertoires were released in a freely available public database meant as a resource for research on the immune response to SARS-CoV-2. The samples were drawn from the first 160 participants of the ongoing ImmuneRACE study and from 950 to 1,500 subjects provided by 6 global collaborators. The prospective study material was composed of cDNA or gDNA derived from T cells, B-cell-depleted T cells, or PBMCs. A de-identified subject ID, COVID-19 status, age in years and sex were almost always included in the sample metadata. The dataset comprised deeply sampled blood TCRbeta repertoires from subjects exposed to, actively infected with, or recovered from COVID-19. What the authors observed across the whole study: The quantity of clinical and demographic metadata differed by source and by participant and was supplied without curation.

As regards this clone: Its antigen has not been determined. A much larger clonotype is one base distant, so this may be a read error. Other DNA sequences in the sample encode the same CDR3.

In the prospective study, participants were 18 to 89 years old, resided in 24 geographic areas of the United States, and were enrolled through a virtual design. To assign participants to cohorts, the prospective study relied on clinical history that participants themselves reported in a screening survey and a study questionnaire. ImmuneRACE Cohort 3 recovered participants were defined by two consecutive negative NP/OP PCR tests, healthcare professional clearance, or symptom resolution. Mobile phlebotomists in the prospective study collected whole blood, serum and a nasopharyngeal or oropharyngeal swab from every participant. Over an approximately 2-month period, participants in the prospective study had the option of providing additional blood draws and questionnaires. Before DNA extraction, blood samples from the prospective study were shipped at room temperature or frozen. Spanning cysteine to phenylalanine, the CDR3 consists of 12 amino acids. Only CDR3 DNA remains: 36 bases, in frame from the first base. Trimming at the junction amounts to 5 bases on V and 0 bases on J, and the germline ends lie 5 bases apart. In the germline V gene, CDR1 corresponds to SGHTA and CDR2 to FQGNSA.

TCRbeta CDR3 regions were amplified from genomic DNA using the immunoSEQ Assay, a bias-controlled multiplex PCR. From the authors' description of their analysis: The number of nucleated cells in each sample was estimated by amplification of reference gene primers within the assay. To quantify the absolute abundance of each unique TCRbeta CDR3 rearrangement, sequence reads were collapsed and filtered. For each sample, productive Simpson clonality was calculated by taking the square root of Simpson's diversity index across productive rearrangements. TCRdb obtained this table from immuneACCESS and retained in-frame rearrangements with V and J assigned. These tables miss some clones; where compared with another copy, unresolved V genes account for less than half of the shortfall, and the remainder is unexplained. The D gene and trimming were derived from the DNA, and the V and J assignments and clone size from that table. The sample table shows a few hundred thousand clones, and roughly four fifths are seen once. The ten top clones hold about 4.8% of the sample.

The sequenced material came from PBMCs or T cells enriched from blood (not recorded which). This receptor was taken from a woman in her forties or fifties who had recovered from COVID-19. The receptor chain draws on TRBV7-2 and TRBJ2-7, with the D gene not confidently named. The nucleotides read TGTGCCAGCAGCCTGAGCTCCTACGAGCAGTACTTC. The encoded protein is CASSLSSYEQYF.